This T cell receptor (beta chain) comes out of a study of Ad26.COV2.S vaccination and SARS-CoV-2 variants. Study context: Ad26.COV2.S arm of COV1001 included the donor. Each vaccinee took Ad26.COV2.S intramuscularly, once or twice 56 days apart.

Whole-study results and caveats: Vaccine and placebo groups showed comparable non-spike TCR breadth.

Generated by immunoSEQ multiplex PCR, the TCRdb table keeps only in-frame clones and is missing some. The sample has some 320,000 clones, approximately 86% seen once; the top ten hold about 2.1%. Treatment specified: approximately 18 received Ad26.COV2.S at low or high dose, single or two shots; a few received placebo; per-sample allocation not given. Sampling occurred on day 63 after the first vaccine or placebo injection. At a Boston site, the person donating was an adult of 18-55 years. V dropped 1 base and J dropped 3 bases, with 10 bases sitting between them. Looked up from germline, CDR1 is SGHRS and CDR2 is YFSETQ. This CDR3 has 14 residues. This clone was counted between two and nine times. Its antigen is not known.

Here the sequenced sample was peripheral blood, taken in a trial of Ad26.COV2.S vaccine versus placebo. This TCR derives from a person aged 18-60 years who received the Ad26.COV2.S COVID-19 vaccine or a placebo. The rearrangement joins TRBV5-1 to TRBJ1-1; tentatively, D is TRBD1 (5 bases). CDR3 loop: CASSLIGADTEAFF. The DNA for the CDR3 is TGCGCCAGCAGCTTGATAGGGGCGGACACTGAAGCTTTCTTT. Full variable domain (remainder filled in from reference TRBV5-1 and TRBJ1-1): KAGVTQTPRYLIKTRGQQVTLSCSPISGHRSVSWYQQTPGQGLQFLFEYFSETQRNKGNFPGRFSGRQFSNSRSEMNVSTLELGDSALYLCASSLIGADTEAFFGQGTRLTVV.